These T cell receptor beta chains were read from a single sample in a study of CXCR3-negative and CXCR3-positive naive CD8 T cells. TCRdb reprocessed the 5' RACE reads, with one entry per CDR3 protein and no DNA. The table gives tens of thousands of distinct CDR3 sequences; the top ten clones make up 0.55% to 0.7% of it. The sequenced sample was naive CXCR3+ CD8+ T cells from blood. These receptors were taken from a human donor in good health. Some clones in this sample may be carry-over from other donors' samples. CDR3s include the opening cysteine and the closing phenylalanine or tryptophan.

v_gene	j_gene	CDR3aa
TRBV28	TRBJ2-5	CASSLSLTEPLETQYF
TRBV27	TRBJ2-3	CASRGGREYTDTQYF
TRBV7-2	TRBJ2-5	CASDAGRFQETQYF
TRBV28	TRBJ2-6	CASSGTGRGANVLTF
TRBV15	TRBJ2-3	CATLESGGSDTQYF
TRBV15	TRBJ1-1	CATSRDLGANTEAFF
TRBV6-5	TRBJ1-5	CASSYGQFQPQHF
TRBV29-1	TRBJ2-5	CSAHDAGVPEAQYF
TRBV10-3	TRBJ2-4	CAISESAGGTNIQYF
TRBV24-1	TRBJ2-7	CATSDFAGYEQYF
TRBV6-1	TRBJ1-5	CASTSLGGYQPQHF
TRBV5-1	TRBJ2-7	CASSSIPGIDEQYF
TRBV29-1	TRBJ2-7	CSVYSGTHYEQYF
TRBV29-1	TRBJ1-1	CSVPRGGGGEAFF
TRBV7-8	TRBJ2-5	CASSLELAGGLQETQYF
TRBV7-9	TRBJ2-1	CASSLRLADEQFF
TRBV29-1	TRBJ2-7	CSVEDGSTGYGYEQYF
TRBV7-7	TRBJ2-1	CASSPVRGEGGEQFF
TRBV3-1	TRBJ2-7	CASSTPGPTYEQYF
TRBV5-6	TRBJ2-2	CASSWGTGELFF
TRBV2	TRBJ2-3	CASSGTTDTQYF
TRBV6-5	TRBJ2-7	CASSYAGEQYF
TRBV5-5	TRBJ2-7	CASSLSVRTGVYEQYF
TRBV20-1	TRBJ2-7	CSARDEAGGYEQYF
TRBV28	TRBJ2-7	CASKTGLYEQYF
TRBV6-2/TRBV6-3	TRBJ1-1	CASTKGGYDTEAFF
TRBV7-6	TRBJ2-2	CASRIDYTGELFF
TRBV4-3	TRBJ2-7	CASSQDLGGDEQYF
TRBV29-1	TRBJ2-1	CSASVIAEGMSSYNEQFF
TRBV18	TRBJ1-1	CASSPSPFGNTEAFF
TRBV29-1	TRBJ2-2	CSVTRVSGELFF
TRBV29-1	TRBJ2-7	CSVTSGVPGEQYF
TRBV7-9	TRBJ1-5	CASSLGELGNQPQHF
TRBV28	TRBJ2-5	CASSFRGRTETQYF
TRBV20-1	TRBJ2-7	CSARVKHRPGLATYEQYF
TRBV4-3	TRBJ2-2	CASSQLSGRAPIGELFF
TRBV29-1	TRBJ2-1	CSVSSSGGAEIFYNEQFF
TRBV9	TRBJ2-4	CASSSGSIQYF
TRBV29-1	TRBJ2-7	CSVVVTGKGYEQYF
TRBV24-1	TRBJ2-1	CATSDLAYNEQFF
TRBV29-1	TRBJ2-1	CGGRGGSYNEQFF
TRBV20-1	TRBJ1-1	CSASGEFMNTEAFF
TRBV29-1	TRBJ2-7	CSVERAGGPEQYF
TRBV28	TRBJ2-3	CASSALDSSGTDTQYF
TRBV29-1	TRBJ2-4	CSIRGLQNIQYF
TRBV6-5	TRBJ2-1	CASSSDLGGEQFF
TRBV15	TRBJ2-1	CATRGGVEQFF
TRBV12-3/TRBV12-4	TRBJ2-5	CASSGWDRAQETQYF
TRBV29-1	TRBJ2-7	CSVELGESSYEQYF
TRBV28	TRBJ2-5	CASSFRQQETQYF
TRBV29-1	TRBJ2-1	CSVQDLTNEQFF
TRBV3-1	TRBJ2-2	CASSQEVGPNTGELFF
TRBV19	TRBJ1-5	CASSPGIYSNQPQHF
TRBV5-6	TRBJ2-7	CASSLGQGVYEQYF